This passage covers 12 T cell receptor beta chains from one sample sequenced in a study of OX40 agonist ivuxolimab in advanced cancers. Some clones are missing from TCRdb's copy, which holds only in-frame ones; the method was immunoSEQ multiplex PCR. The sample holds about 95,000 clones, 85% to 90% seen once. This specimen was CD4+ or CD8+ T cells sorted from blood, taken in a trial of the OX40 agonist ivuxolimab. All receptors come from an adult with an advanced solid tumor such as melanoma, head and neck, liver or kidney cancer.

V usage is TRBV9 and J usage is TRBJ1-5; TRBD1 might be the D (6 bases). CDR3 size: 15 residues. V was clipped by 0 bases and J by 7 bases, with 14 bases between them. Germline values: CDR1 SGDLS, CDR2 YYNGEE. The CDR3 is CASSVEGGPGQPQHF. CDR3 sequence (DNA): TGTGCCAGCAGCGTAGAGGGGGGGCCAGGGCAGCCCCAGCATTTT.

The chain is built from TRBV9 and TRBJ2-5; TRBD1 matches 7 bases. CDR1 and CDR2 from the germline V gene are SGDLS and YYNGEE. This CDR3 comprises 13 residues. With 3 bases clipped from V and 10 bases from J, the junction kept 9 bases outside the gene matches. The CDR3, as DNA: TGTGCCAGCAGCGGGGGGACAGACTCTTTCCAGTACTTC. Its protein is CASSGGTDSFQYF.

This sequence joins TRBV18 and TRBJ1-2; perhaps TRBD1 as D (5 bases). This CDR3 has 14 residues. The germline V gene has CDR1 KGHSH and CDR2 LQKENI. V lost 2 bases and J lost 2, with 9 bases in between. The CDR3 nucleotides are TGTGCCAGCTCACCAGGGGCGCAGAACTATGGCTACACCTTC. Its translation is CASSPGAQNYGYTF.

V and J are TRBV19 and TRBJ2-1, with 9 bases that match TRBD2. CDR1 is LNHDA and CDR2 is SQIVND in the germline V gene (reference sequence). Trimming removed 5 bases from V and 7 bases from J; junction bases left unmatched: 6. The length of the CDR3 is 14 residues. The CDR3 loop reads CASSRNSGRNEQFF. The DNA for the CDR3 is TGTGCCAGTAGTCGAAATAGCGGGAGAAATGAGCAGTTCTTC.

The table lists this clone with a count of one. V usage is TRBV29-1 and J usage is TRBJ1-1; maybe TRBD1 (5 bases). V lost 6 bases and J lost 0, with 20 bases in between. Looked up from germline, CDR1 is SQVTM and CDR2 is ANQGSEA. The CDR3 totals 16 residues. This CDR3 reads CSVSGGAGTMNTEAFF. The CDR3, as DNA: TGCAGCGTGAGTGGTGGCGCAGGGACCATGAACACTGAAGCTTTCTTT.

This chain uses TRBV6-5 with TRBJ1-4; TRBD1 agrees at 7 bases. CDR1 is MNHEY, CDR2 SVGAGI, per germline. The CDR3 consists of 14 residues. The V gene end was trimmed by 6 bases and the J gene end by 7 bases; junction bases not matched to a gene: 8. In nucleotides, the CDR3 is TGTGCCAGCAGGGTAGACAGGGAACCTGAAAAACTGTTTTTT. It specifies CASRVDREPEKLFF.

Only one count was recorded for this clone. The rearrangement links TRBV27 to TRBJ1-4; 8 bases match TRBD1. The germline V gene encodes CDR1 MNHEY and CDR2 SMNVEV (reference sequence). V shed 6 bases and J 4 bases; nucleotides not matched to a gene: 1. CDR3 length: 13 amino acids. DNA of the CDR3: TGTGCCAGCAGGGACAGGGTTAATGAAAAACTGTTTTTT. Its translation: CASRDRVNEKLFF.

The rearrangement links TRBV5-1 to TRBJ1-2, with D unresolved. The germline V gene encodes CDR1 SGHRS and CDR2 YFSETQ. The V end lost 4 bases, the J end lost 6 bases, and 16 bases lay between the germline ends. This CDR3 region has 14 residues. In DNA form, the CDR3 reads TGCGCCAGCAGCCCCTTGAAAGGACCGAATGGCTACACCTTC. Translating gives CASSPLKGPNGYTF.

This clone was detected only a few times. The V and J genes are TRBV7-3 and TRBJ2-2, with unresolved D. The CDR3 is 16 residues long. The germline CDR1 and CDR2 sequences are SGHTA and FQGTGA. Trimming removed 5 bases from V and 2 bases from J, with 15 bases in between. In DNA, the CDR3 is TGTGCCAGCAGCCAGAACAACATACTCAACACCGGGGAGCTGTTTTTT. It specifies CASSQNNILNTGELFF.

The genes are TRBV7-2 and TRBJ2-1; 9 nucleotides agree with TRBD2. This CDR3 is 17 amino acids long. The trim removed 2 bases at V and 1 base at J, leaving 6 bases unmatched. Germline V lookup: CDR1 SGHTA, CDR2 FQGNSA. For the CDR3, the DNA is TGTGCCAGCAGCTTACTCGTAGCGGGAGAGTCCTACAATGAGCAGTTCTTC. Protein product: CASSLLVAGESYNEQFF. Full variable domain (remainder filled in from reference TRBV7-2 and TRBJ2-1): GAGVSQSPSNKVTEKGKDVELRCDPISGHTALYWYRQSLGQGLEFLIYFQGNSAPDKSGLPSDRFSAERTGGSVSTLTIQRTQQEDSAVYLCASSLLVAGESYNEQFFGPGTRLTVL.

The rearrangement uses TRBV2 and TRBJ1-3; no definite D call. This CDR3 is built from 14 residues. Germline V gives CDR1 SNHLY, CDR2 FYNNEI. The V end was cut by 1 base, the J end by 0 bases, with 4 bases between. CDR3 loop: CASSEGSSGNTIYF. As DNA, the CDR3 is TGTGCCAGCAGTGAAGGGAGCTCTGGAAACACCATATATTTT.

The chain joins TRBV9 to TRBJ2-5, with 9 positions matching TRBD2. Unmatched junction bases numbered 11, after V lost 0 bases and J lost 5 bases. The CDR3 runs to 17 residues. Germline CDR1 reads SGDLS; CDR2 reads YYNGEE. DNA of the CDR3: TGTGCCAGCAGCGTAGGGGATAGCGGGGGATCCGGGGAGACCCAGTACTTC. Translated, it gives CASSVGDSGGSGETQYF.